This entry concerns a single T cell receptor (beta chain). The antigen is not known. This sample is drawn from a study of cytomegalovirus exposure and HLA in healthy donors. Study conclusions and caveats: A few chains linked to CMV were shown in vitro to be specific for CMV antigens.

Only in-frame clones appear in the TCRdb table, and some are missing; sequencing was by immunoSEQ multiplex PCR. Of approximately 58,000 clones in the sample, just under 95% were seen once. Germline V CDR1 and CDR2: MNHNS, SASEGT. The CDR3 covers 14 residues. The V gene end was trimmed by 5 bases and the J gene end by 1 base; junction bases not matched to a gene: 2. The receptor comes from a man younger than 35 in good health and CMV-seronegative. Sequencing was carried out using PBMCs. V usage is TRBV6-1 and J usage is TRBJ2-5, with TRBD2 matching 9 bases. In nucleotides, the CDR3 is TGTGCCAGCAGTTTTAGCGGGGGCCAAGAGACCCAGTACTTC. It codes for CASSFSGGQETQYF.